This T cell receptor (beta chain) was identified during a study of CD8 T cells in Susac syndrome. Sequencing targeted TCR beta in T cells from blood (CD8+ and CD4+). TEMRA cells were FACS-enriched, with CD8+ and CD4+ T cells isolated negatively. It was with random hexamers that 0.5 to 1 ug RNA was reverse transcribed. An immunoSEQ multiplex PCR amplified TCR beta CDR3 over 54 Vbeta and 13 Jbeta. TCRdb independently ran MiXCR on the immunoSEQ multiplex PCR reads; one entry per CDR3 protein. This sample yields about 76,000 distinct CDR3 sequences, of which 80% to 95% are seen a single time; 0.45% belongs to the top ten. V gave up 10 bases and J gave up 7 bases; unmatched junction bases: 7. Germline V gene data show CDR1 as MDHEN and CDR2 as SYDVKM. The CDR3 is 12 residues long. This clonotype was detected only once. What it binds is unknown. Study findings and constraints: Across the total CD8+ repertoires, 15 to 20 Susac-specific public clones were detected, and across the CD8+ TEMRA repertoires, four to six such clones were detected.

The sample was CD8+ T cells from PBMCs. This rearrangement joins TRBV28 to TRBJ1-2; 9 nucleotides line up with TRBD1. The sequence was obtained from a human donor with Susac syndrome. The CDR3 reads CATTGTGRGYTF. CDR3 coding DNA: TGTGCCACCACTGGGACAGGGCGTGGCTACACCTTC.